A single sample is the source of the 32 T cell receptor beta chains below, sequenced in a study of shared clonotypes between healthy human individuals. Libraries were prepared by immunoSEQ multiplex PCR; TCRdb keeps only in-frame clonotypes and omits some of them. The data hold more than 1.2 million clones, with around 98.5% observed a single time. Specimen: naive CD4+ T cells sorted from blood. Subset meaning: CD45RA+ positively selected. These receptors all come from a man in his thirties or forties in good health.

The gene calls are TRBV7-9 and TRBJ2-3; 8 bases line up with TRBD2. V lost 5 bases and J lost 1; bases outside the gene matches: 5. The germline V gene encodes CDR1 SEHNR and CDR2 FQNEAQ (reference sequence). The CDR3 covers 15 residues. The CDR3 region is CASSPRRGGTDTQYF. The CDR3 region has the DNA TGTGCCAGCAGCCCCCGGCGGGGGGGCACAGATACGCAGTATTTT.

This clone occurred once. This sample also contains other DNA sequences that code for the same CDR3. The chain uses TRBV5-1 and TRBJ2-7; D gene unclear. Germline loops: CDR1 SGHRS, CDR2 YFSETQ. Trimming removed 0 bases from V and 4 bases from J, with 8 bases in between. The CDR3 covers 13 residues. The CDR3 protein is CASSLDREYEQYF. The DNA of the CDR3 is TGCGCCAGCAGCTTGGACAGAGAATACGAGCAGTACTTC.

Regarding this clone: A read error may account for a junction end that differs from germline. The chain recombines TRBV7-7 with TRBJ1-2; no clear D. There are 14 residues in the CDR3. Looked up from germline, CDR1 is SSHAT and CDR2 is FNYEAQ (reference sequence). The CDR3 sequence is CASSPLDPNYGYTF. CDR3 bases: TGTGCTAGCAGCCCCCTCGATCCCAACTATGGCTACACCTTC.

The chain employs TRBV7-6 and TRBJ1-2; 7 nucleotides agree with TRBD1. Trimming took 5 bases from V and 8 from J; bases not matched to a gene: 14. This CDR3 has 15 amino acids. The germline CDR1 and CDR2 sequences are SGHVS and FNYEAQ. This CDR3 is CASSPQTGPRDGYTF. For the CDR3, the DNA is TGTGCCAGCAGCCCCCAGACAGGGCCAAGGGACGGCTACACCTTC.

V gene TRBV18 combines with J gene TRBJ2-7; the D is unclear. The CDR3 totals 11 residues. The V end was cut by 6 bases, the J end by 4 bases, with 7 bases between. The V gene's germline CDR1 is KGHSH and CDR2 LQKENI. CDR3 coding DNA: TGTGCCAGCTCCTATCTTTACGAGCAGTACTTC. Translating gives CASSYLYEQYF.

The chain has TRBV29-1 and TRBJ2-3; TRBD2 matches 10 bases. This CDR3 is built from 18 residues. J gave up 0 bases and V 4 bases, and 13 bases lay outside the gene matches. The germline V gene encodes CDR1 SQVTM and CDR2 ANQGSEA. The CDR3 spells CSVAKGPLAGPSTDTQYF. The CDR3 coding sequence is TGCAGCGTTGCTAAAGGGCCACTAGCGGGGCCTAGCACAGATACGCAGTATTTT.

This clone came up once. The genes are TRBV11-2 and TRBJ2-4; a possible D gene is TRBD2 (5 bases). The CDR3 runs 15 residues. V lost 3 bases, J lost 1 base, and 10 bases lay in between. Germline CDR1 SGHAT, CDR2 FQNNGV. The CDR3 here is CASSLSGVAKNIQYF. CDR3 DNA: TGTGCCAGCAGCTTGTCCGGGGTGGCCAAAAACATTCAGTACTTC.

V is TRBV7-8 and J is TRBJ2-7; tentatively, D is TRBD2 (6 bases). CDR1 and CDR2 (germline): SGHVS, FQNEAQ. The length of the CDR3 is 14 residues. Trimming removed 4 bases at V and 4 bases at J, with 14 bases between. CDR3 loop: CASSYTGTSYEQYF. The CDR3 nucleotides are TGTGCCAGCAGCTATACCGGGACTTCGTACGAGCAGTACTTC.

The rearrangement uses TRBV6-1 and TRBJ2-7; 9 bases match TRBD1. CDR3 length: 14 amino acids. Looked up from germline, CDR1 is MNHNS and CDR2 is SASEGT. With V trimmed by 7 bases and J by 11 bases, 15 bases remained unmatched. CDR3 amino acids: CASNTRTGGEFEYF. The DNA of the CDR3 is TGTGCCAGCAATACCAGAACAGGGGGCGAGTTCGAGTACTTC.

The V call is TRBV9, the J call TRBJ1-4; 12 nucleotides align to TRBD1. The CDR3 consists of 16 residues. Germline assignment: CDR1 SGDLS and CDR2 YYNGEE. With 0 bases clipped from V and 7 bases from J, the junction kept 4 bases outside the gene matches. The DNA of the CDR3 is TGTGCCAGCAGCGTAGCCGGGACAGGGGGCAGTGAAAAACTGTTTTTT. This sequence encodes CASSVAGTGGSEKLFF.

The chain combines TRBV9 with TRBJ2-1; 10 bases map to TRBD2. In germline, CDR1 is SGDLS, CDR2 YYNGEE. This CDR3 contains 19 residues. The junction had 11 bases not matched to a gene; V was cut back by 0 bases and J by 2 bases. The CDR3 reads CASSVAGRLAGATYNEQFF. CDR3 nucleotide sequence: TGTGCCAGCAGCGTAGCGGGGAGACTAGCGGGCGCAACCTACAATGAGCAGTTCTTC.

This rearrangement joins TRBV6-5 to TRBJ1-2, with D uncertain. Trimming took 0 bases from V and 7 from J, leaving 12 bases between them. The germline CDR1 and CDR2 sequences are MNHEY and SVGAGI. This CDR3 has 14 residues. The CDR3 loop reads CASSYSGRSSGYTF. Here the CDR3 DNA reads TGTGCCAGCAGTTACTCGGGCAGATCTAGTGGCTACACCTTC.

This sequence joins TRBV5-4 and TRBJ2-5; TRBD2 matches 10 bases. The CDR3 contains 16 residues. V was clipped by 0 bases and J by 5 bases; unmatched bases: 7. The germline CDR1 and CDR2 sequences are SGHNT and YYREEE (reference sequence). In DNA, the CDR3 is TGTGCCAGCAGCTTGGGTGCTAGCGGGAGCAGGGAGACCCAGTACTTC. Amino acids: CASSLGASGSRETQYF.

The CDR3 DNA follows: TGTGCCACCAGCAGAGATTTGCAGTCCGAGCAGTACTTC. The encoded protein is CATSRDLQSEQYF. The rearrangement links TRBV15 to TRBJ2-7; D is unresolved. The germline V gene encodes CDR1 LNHNV and CDR2 YYDKDF (reference sequence). Deletions cut 0 bases from V and 6 bases from J, with 9 bases between. This CDR3 is 13 amino acids long.

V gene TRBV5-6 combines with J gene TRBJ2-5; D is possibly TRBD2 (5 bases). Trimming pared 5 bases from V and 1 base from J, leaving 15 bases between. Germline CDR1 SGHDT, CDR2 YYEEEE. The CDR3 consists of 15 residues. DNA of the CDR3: TGTGCCAGCAGTTCCGTTGGCGGGTTCCAAGAGACCCAGTACTTC. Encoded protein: CASSSVGGFQETQYF. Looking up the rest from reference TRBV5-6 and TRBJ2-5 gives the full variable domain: DAGVTQSPTHLIKTRGQQVTLRCSPKSGHDTVSWYQQALGQGPQFIFQYYEEEERQRGNFPDRFSGHQFPNYSSELNVNALLLGDSALYLCASSSVGGFQETQYFGPGTRLLVL.

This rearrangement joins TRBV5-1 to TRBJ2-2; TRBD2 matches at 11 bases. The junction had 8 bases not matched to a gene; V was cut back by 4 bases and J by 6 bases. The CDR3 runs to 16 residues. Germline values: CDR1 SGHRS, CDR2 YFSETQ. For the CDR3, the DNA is TGCGCCAGCAGCGGTAGCGGGAGGGCCGGATCCGGGGAGCTGTTTTTT. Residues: CASSGSGRAGSGELFF.

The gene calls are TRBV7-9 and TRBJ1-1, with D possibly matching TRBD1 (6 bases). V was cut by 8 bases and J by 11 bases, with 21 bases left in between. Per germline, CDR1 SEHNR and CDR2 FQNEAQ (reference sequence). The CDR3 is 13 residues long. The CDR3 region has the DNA TGTGCCAGCCACCATGGGGACAAGGGTTGGGCTTTCTTT. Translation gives CASHHGDKGWAFF.

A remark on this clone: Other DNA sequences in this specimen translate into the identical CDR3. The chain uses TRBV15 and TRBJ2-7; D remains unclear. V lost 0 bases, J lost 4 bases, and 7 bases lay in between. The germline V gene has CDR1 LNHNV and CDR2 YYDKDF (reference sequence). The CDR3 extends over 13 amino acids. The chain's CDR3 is CATSRERSYEQYF. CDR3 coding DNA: TGTGCCACCAGCAGAGAGCGAAGTTACGAGCAGTACTTC.

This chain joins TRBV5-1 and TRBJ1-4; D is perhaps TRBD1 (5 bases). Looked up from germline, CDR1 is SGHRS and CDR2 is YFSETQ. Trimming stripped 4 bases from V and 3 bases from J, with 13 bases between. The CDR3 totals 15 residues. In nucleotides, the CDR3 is TGCGCCAGCAGCCTCCTGGGGGTAGCTAATGAAAAACTGTTTTTT. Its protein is CASSLLGVANEKLFF.

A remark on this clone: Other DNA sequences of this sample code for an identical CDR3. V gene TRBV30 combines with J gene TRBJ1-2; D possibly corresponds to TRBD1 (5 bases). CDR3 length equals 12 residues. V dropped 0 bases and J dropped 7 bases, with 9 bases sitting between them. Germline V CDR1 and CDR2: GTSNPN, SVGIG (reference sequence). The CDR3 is CAWSVRGSGYTF. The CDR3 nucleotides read TGTGCCTGGAGTGTACGGGGGAGTGGCTACACCTTC.

Written as DNA, the CDR3 is TGCGCCAGCAGCTTGGGCCTAGAGGCGCCATACAATGAGCAGTTCTTC. Its protein is CASSLGLEAPYNEQFF. This rearrangement joins TRBV5-1 to TRBJ2-1; no clear D. Trimming removed 0 bases from V and 4 bases from J, with 14 bases in between. The germline CDR1 and CDR2 sequences are SGHRS and YFSETQ. The CDR3 has 16 residues.

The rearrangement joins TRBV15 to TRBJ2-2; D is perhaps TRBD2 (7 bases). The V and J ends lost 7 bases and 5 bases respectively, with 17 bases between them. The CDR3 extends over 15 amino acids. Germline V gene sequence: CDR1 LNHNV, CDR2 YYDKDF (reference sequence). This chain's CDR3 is CATKGGELTTGELFF. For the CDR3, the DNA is TGTGCCACCAAAGGGGGGGAATTAACGACCGGGGAGCTGTTTTTT. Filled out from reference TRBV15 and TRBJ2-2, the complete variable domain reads DAMVIQNPRYQVTQFGKPVTLSCSQTLNHNVMYWYQQKSSQAPKLLFHYYDKDFNNEADTPDNFQSRRPNTSFCFLDIRSPGLGDTAMYLCATKGGELTTGELFFGEGSRLTVL.

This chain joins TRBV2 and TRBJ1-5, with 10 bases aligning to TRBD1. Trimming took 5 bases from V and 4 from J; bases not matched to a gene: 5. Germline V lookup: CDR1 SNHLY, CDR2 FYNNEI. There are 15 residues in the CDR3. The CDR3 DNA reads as TGTGCCAGCAGTCCTCCGGGACAGGGGAATCAGCCCCAGCATTTT. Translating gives CASSPPGQGNQPQHF. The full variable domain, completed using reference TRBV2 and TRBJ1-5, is EPEVTQTPSHQVTQMGQEVILRCVPISNHLYFYWYRQILGQKVEFLVSFYNNEISEKSEIFDDQFSVERPDGSNFTLKIRSTKLEDSAMYFCASSPPGQGNQPQHFGDGTRLSIL.

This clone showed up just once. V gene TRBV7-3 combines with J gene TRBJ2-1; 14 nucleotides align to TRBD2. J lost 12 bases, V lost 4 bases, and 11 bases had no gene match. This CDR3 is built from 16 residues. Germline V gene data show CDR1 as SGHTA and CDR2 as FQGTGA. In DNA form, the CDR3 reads TGTGCCAGCAGCTCCCTCCCGGGACTAGCGGGGGTAATGCAGTTCTTC. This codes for CASSSLPGLAGVMQFF.

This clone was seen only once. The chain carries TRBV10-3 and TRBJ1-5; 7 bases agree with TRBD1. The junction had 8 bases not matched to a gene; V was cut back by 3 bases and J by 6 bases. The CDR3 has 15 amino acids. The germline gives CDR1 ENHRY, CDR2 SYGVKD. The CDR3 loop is CAISDNRGSGQPQHF. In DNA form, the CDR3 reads TGTGCCATCAGTGATAACAGGGGTTCTGGTCAGCCCCAGCATTTT.

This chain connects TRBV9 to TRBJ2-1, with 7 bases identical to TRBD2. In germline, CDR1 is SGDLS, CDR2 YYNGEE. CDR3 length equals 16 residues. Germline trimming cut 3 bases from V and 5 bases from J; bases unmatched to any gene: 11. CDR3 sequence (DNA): TGTGCCAGCAGCGCCCCCGGACTAGGAGGACACAATGAGCAGTTCTTC. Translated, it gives CASSAPGLGGHNEQFF.

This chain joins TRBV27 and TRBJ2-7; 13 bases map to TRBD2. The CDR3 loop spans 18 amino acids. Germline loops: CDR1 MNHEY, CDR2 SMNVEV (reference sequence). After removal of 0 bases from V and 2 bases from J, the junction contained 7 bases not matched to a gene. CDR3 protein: CASSLSRTSGSRTYEQYF. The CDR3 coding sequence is TGTGCCAGCAGTTTATCTCGGACTAGCGGGAGTCGTACCTACGAGCAGTACTTC.

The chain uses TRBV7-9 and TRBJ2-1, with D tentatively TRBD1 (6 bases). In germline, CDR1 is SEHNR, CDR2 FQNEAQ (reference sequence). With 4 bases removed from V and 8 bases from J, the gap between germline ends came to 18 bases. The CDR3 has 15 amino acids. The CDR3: CASSSKTGLSDEQFF. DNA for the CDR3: TGTGCCAGCAGCTCCAAGACAGGCTTGAGCGATGAGCAGTTCTTC.

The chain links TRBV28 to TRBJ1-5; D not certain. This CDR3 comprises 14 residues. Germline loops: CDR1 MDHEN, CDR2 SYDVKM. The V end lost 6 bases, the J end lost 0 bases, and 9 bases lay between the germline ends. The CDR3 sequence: CASRDGFSNQPQHF. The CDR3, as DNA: TGTGCCAGCAGGGACGGATTTAGCAATCAGCCCCAGCATTTT.

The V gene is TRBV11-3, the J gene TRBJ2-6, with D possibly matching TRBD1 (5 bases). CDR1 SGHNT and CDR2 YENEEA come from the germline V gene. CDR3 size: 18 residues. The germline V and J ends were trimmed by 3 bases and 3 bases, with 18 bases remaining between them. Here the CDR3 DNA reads TGTGCCAGCAGCTTGGGGCAGGGATCTTTTTTTGGGGCCAACGTCCTGACTTTC. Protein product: CASSLGQGSFFGANVLTF.

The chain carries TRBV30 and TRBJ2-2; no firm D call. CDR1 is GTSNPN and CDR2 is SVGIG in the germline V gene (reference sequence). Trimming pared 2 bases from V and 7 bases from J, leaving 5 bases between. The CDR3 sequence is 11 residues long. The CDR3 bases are TGTGCCTGGAGTAAAAACGGGGAGCTGTTTTTT. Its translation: CAWSKNGELFF.

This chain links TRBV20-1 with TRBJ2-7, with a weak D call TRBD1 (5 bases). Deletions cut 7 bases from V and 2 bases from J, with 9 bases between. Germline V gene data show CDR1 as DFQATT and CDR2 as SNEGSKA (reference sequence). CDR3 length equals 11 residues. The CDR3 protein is CSEKGTYEQYF. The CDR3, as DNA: TGCAGTGAGAAGGGGACCTACGAGCAGTACTTC.